This T cell receptor (beta chain) was found in a study of blood T cell repertoires in COVID-19. Study-wide context: Acute and convalescent COVID-19 specimens originated in the United States, Italy and Spain.

Per germline, CDR1 SGHAT and CDR2 FQNNGV. The CDR3 covers 16 residues. V dropped 6 bases and J dropped 2; count of bases not matched to a gene: 9. Profiling relied on immunoSEQ multiplex PCR, and the TCRdb table lists in-frame clones only, not all of them. The profile shows about 190,000 clones, around 90% of them singletons. Sequences were obtained from peripheral blood. This TCR was recovered from a man between 40 and 49 years old with active or convalescent COVID-19. The rearrangement links TRBV11-2 to TRBJ1-3, with 8 bases aligning to TRBD1. For the CDR3, the DNA is TGTGCCAGCAGGGACGACAGGGGAACTACTGGAAACACCATATATTTT. Its protein is CASRDDRGTTGNTIYF.